This entry lists 11 T cell receptor beta chains sequenced from one sample in a study of T cells in women clearing cervical HPV infection. Using immunoSEQ multiplex PCR, the repertoire was profiled, and TCRdb retains in-frame clones only, with some absent. The sample includes roughly 30,000 clones. The sequencing input was blood buffy coat. The source of these receptors is a woman between 18 and 70 years old with a cervical HPV16 infection that either progressed to CIN3+ or cleared (not recorded which).

As for this clone: The read terminates 3 residues before the CDR3 end, so the remaining end is supplied by the germline J gene. The V and J genes are TRBV6-1 and TRBJ2-2, with D unclear. Germline lookup yields CDR1 MNHNS and CDR2 SASEGT. The V end was cut by 3 bases, the J end by 5 bases, with 10 bases between. This CDR3 comprises 14 residues. The CDR3: CASSDGPNTGELFF. The covered CDR3 bases are TGTGCCAGCAGTGATGGGCCCAATACCGGGGAG.

A word on this clone: The sequenced fragment ends 3 residues before the CDR3 boundary, so the rest is inferred from the germline J gene. The chain is built from TRBV5-8 and TRBJ1-3, with unresolved D. The CDR3 has 12 residues. V shed 7 bases and J shed 0 bases, with 5 bases lying between them. The germline CDR1 and CDR2 sequences are SGHTS and YDEGEE. CDR3 bases read: TGTGCCAGCGGCAGCTCTGGAAACACC. The encoded protein is CASGSSGNT. The whole CDR3 reads CASGSSGNTIYF.

Concerning this clone itself: The observed sequence ends 3 residues before the CDR3 terminus, with the missing tail filled in from the germline J gene. V and J are TRBV28 and TRBJ2-7, with TRBD1 as a possible D gene (5 bases). Trimming removed 3 bases from V and 4 bases from J, with 10 bases in between. Germline lookup yields CDR1 MDHEN and CDR2 SYDVKM. CDR3 size: 13 residues. The CDR3 here is CASSFQGPYEQYF. The CDR3 DNA, read in part, is TGTGCCAGCAGTTTTCAGGGTCCGTACGAG.

In the case of this clone: The read terminates 3 residues before the CDR3 end, so the remaining end is supplied by the germline J gene. The chain has TRBV19 and TRBJ2-1; TRBD2 might be the D (6 bases). Trimming took 7 bases from V and 4 from J, leaving 17 bases between them. Germline V gene data show CDR1 as LNHDA and CDR2 as SQIVND (reference sequence). The CDR3 consists of 15 residues. The part of the CDR3 DNA that was read is TGTGCCAGTATCCCGGGGGATTCCCTTTACAATGAG. Its translation is CASIPGDSLYNE. The entire CDR3 sequence reads CASIPGDSLYNEQFF.

Comments on this clone: Sequencing ends 3 residues short of the CDR3 end; the germline J gene provides the rest. The chain employs TRBV7-9 and TRBJ2-3; 7 positions match TRBD2. Germline V lookup: CDR1 SEHNR, CDR2 FQNEAQ (reference sequence). The CDR3 is 15 residues long. CDR3 DNA, as far as it was read: TGTGCCAGCAGCTTTATGGGGGGGGTCTCTGAGGCG. This encodes CASSFMGGVSEA. In full, the CDR3 reads CASSFMGGVSEAQYF.

A note on this clone: The DNA ends 3 residues before the CDR3 does, and the rest of the CDR3 is filled in from the germline J gene. V usage is TRBV19 and J usage is TRBJ2-5; D is unclear. The CDR3 sequence is 13 residues long. CDR1 LNHDA and CDR2 SQIVND come from the germline V gene (reference sequence). Between the trimmed V and J ends, which lost 4 bases and 4 bases, there was a span of 10 bases. CDR3 DNA, as far as it was read: TGTGCCAGTAGTAAGTTTCTAGGAGAGACC. It codes for CASSKFLGET. The whole CDR3 is CASSKFLGETQYF.

Concerning this clone: The sequenced fragment ends 3 residues before the CDR3 boundary, so the rest is inferred from the germline J gene. This chain uses TRBV6-1 with TRBJ1-1, with D perhaps matching TRBD1 (6 bases). Germline V gives CDR1 MNHNS, CDR2 SASEGT. This CDR3 contains 18 residues. V was trimmed by 1 base and J by 4 bases, leaving 22 bases between them. The CDR3 loop is CASSEEGLGGRRATEAFF. The part of the CDR3 DNA that was read is TGTGCCAGCAGTGAAGAAGGTCTAGGGGGTAGACGGGCCACTGAA.

In the case of this clone: The CDR3 end falls 3 residues outside the read, so it is completed with the germline J gene. V usage is TRBV11-2 and J usage is TRBJ2-7, with D perhaps TRBD1 (6 bases). This CDR3 is built from 15 residues. Germline values: CDR1 SGHAT, CDR2 FQNNGV. V was shortened by 9 bases and J by 5 bases, with 23 bases between the two germline ends. The DNA read from the CDR3 is TGTGCCAGTCGGGGCTGGGGACACGGATTTGACGAG. It codes for CASRGWGHGFDE. Given in full, the CDR3 is CASRGWGHGFDEQYF.

Comments on this clone: From the germline J gene comes the end of the CDR3, since the read stops 3 residues before it. This chain joins TRBV12-3 or TRBV12-4 and TRBJ2-7; D perhaps matches TRBD2 (6 bases). The length of the CDR3 is 14 residues. Between the trimmed V and J ends, which lost 6 bases and 4 bases, there was a span of 16 bases. The sequenced CDR3 bases are TGTGCCAGCAGGGGTCGACTAGGGCGGTACGAG. It translates to CASRGRLGRYE. The CDR3 reads in full as CASRGRLGRYEQYF.

To note about this clone: At one end, the junction sequence differs from germline, possibly due to a read error. The CDR3 end falls 3 residues outside the read, so it is completed with the germline J gene. The same CDR3 is also encoded by other DNA sequences in this sample. The chain uses TRBV18 and TRBJ2-3, with a possible D match to TRBD2 (6 bases). This CDR3 is 15 amino acids long. Germline CDR1 KGHSH, CDR2 LQKENI. Partial CDR3 DNA: TGTGCCAGCTCACCAAACGGACTAAGCACCGATACG. Translating gives CASSPNGLSTDT. The full CDR3 sequence reads CASSPNGLSTDTQYF.

With regard to this clone: The read stops 3 residues short of the end of the CDR3; the missing end is completed from the germline J gene. The chain couples TRBV30 to TRBJ1-2, with TRBD1 matching over 8 bases. The CDR3 sequence is 14 residues long. Germline CDR1 GTSNPN, CDR2 SVGIG (reference sequence). The sequenced part of the CDR3 DNA is TGTGCCTGGAGTGTAGGGACAGGACTCTACGAC. Residues: CAWSVGTGLYD. The complete CDR3 sequence is CAWSVGTGLYDYTF. Full variable domain (missing parts from reference TRBV30 and TRBJ1-2): SQTIHQWPATLVQPVGSPLSLECTVEGTSNPNLYWYRQAAGRGLQLLFYSVGIGQISSEVPQNLSASRPQDRQFILSSKKLLLSDSGFYLCAWSVGTGLYDYTFGSGTRLTVV.